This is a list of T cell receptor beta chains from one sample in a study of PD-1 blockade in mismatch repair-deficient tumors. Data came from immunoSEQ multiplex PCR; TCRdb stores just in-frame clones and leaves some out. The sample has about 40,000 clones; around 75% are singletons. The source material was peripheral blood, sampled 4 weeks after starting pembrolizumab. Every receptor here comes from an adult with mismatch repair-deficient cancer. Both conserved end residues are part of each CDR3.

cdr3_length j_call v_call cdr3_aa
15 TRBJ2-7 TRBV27 CASSLTSGASHEQYF
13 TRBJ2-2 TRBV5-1 CASRGMNTGELFF
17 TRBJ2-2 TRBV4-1 CASSQEKGRPGTGELFF
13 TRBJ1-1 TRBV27 CASSMGAVTEAFF
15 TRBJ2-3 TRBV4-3 CASSQDYDRADTQYF
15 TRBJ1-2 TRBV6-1 CASTDGTGEYDGYTF
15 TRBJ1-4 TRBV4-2 CASSPNRGLGEKLFF
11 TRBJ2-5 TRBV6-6 CASSLAGTQYF
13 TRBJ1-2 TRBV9 CASSVVTGVGYTF
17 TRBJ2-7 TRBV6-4 CASSRYLLADRAYEQYF
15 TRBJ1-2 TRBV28 CASSSGNRVAGGYTF
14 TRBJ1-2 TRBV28 CASSIRQGGYGYTF
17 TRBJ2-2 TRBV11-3 CASSLGGGTANTGELFF
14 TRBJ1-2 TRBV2 CASSEDSAAGGYTF
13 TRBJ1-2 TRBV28 CASSEKGVQGYTF
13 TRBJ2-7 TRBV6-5 CASSDGRAHEQYF
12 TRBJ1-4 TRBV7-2 CASSPRPGKLFF
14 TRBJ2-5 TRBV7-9 CASSRVAGTETQYF
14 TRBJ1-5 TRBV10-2 CASSESGRHQPQHF
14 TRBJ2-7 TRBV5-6 CASSFSRASYEQYF
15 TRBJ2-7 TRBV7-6 CASSFGQGRPYEQYF
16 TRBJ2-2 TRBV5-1 CASSSSTVGPSGELFF
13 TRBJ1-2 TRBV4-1 CASTGQGMDGYTF
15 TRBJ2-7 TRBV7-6 CASSSAETGGNEQYF
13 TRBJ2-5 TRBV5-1 CASSLADQETQYF
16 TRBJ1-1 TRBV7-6 CASSPTLGQGNTEAFF
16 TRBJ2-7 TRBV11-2 CASSLEWEVASYEQYF
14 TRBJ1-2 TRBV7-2 CASSRGGGSSGYTF
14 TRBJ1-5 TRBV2 CASKGDSSNQPQHF
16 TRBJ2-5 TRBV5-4 CASSSLAGRPQETQYF
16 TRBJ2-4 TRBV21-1 CASSKCLGTAKNIQYF
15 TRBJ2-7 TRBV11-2 CASSPGSLAGGEQYF
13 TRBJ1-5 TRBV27 CASSPTGYQPQHF
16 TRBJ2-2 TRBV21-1 CAGPETGGGNTGELFF
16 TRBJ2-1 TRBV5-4 CASSPGRSGAYNEQFF
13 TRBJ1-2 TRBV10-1 CASSESLQGARTF
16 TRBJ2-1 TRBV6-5 CASSYSMIGRRAWQFF
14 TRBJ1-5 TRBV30 CAWSSGETNQPQHF
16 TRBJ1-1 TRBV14 CASSPPAKGVNTEAFF
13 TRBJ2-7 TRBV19 CASSARTAGEQYF
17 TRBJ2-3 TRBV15 CATSREPGLHRTDTQYF
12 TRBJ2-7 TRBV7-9 CASSRIGGEQYF
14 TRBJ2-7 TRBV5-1 CASSLEGYTYEQYF
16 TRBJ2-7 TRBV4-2 CASSQDLGVASYEQYF
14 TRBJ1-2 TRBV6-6 CASSYSTGSDGYTF
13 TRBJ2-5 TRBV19 CASSMGTEETQYF
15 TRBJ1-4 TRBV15 CATSRDWADNEKLFF
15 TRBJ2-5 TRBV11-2 CASSKETGGLETQYF
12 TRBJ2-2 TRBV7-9 CASSFSTGELFF
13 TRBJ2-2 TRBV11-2 CASSFKVTGELFF
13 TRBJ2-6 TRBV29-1 CSADLSGANVLTF
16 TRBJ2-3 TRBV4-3 CASSPRAEGGTDTQYF
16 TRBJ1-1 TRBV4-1 CASSQGPQMRNTEAFF
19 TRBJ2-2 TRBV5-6 CASSSRGAVRRPNTGELFF
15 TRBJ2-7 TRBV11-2 CASSFPPGQAYEQYF